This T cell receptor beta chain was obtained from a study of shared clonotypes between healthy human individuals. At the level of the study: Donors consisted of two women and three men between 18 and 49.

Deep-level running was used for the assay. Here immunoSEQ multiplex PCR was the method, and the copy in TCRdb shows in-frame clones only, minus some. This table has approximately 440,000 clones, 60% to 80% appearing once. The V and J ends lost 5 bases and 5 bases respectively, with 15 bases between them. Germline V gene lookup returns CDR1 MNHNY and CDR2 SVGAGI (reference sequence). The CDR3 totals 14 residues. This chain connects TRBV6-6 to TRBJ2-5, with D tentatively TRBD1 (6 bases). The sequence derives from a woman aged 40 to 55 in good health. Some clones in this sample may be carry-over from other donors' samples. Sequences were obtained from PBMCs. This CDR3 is CASSTTGIGETQYF. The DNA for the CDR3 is TGTGCCAGCAGTACGACAGGAATTGGGGAGACCCAGTACTTC.